The source of this TCR beta chain is a study of cytomegalovirus exposure and HLA in healthy donors. At the time of sampling, donors were nominally healthy, though unrecorded immune exposures were likely. To note about this clone: The antigen remains undetermined.

The CDR3 loop spans 16 amino acids. The V gene end was trimmed by 1 base and the J gene end by 3 bases; junction bases not matched to a gene: 8. From germline, CDR1 is SGHTA and CDR2 FQGNSA. Study-level results: A later analysis showed HLA-associated TCR beta chains outstripping equally common others in clonal expansion.

In the PCR, 60 Vbeta and 13 Jbeta primers were used. Only in-frame clones appear in the TCRdb table, and some are missing; sequencing was by immunoSEQ multiplex PCR. The repertoire table contains 75,000 to 80,000 clones. The material sequenced was PBMCs. The clonotype comes from a man younger than 35 in good health and CMV-seropositive. The chain links TRBV7-2 to TRBJ2-7, with 8 positions matching TRBD1. CDR3 nucleotides: TGTGCCAGCAGCTTAGTGGCAGGGGGCAGGGTCTACGAGCAGTACTTC. Translating gives CASSLVAGGRVYEQYF.